This T cell receptor beta chain came from a study of cytomegalovirus exposure and HLA in healthy donors. Study-level findings and limits: It emerged from a later analysis that several of the most significant clusters appeared to be linked to common viral pathogens. Later analysis indicated greater clonal expansion among HLA-associated TCR beta chains than among equally common other chains.

PCR was performed using 60 Vbeta and 13 Jbeta primers. Sequencing used immunoSEQ multiplex PCR; TCRdb keeps in-frame clones, though not all of them. In the table there are about 90,000 clones, less than 75% of which are singletons. This CDR3 has 10 amino acids. The ends were cut back, 6 bases at V and 3 bases at J, with 3 bases in the middle. CDR1 and CDR2 from the germline V gene are LGHNT and FRNRAP. As regards this clone: Its target is unknown.

This chain joins TRBV12-5 and TRBJ2-7, with unresolved D. Material for sequencing was PBMCs. The sequence derives from a man under 40 in good health and CMV-seronegative. CDR3 region: CASGFYEQYF. CDR3 in DNA: TGTGCTAGTGGCTTCTACGAGCAGTACTTC.